Presented here are 8 T cell receptor beta chains from one specimen sequenced in a study of spatial heterogeneity in lung cancer. TCRdb analysed the 5' RACE reads with MiXCR anew, one entry per CDR3 protein. The sample yields some 23,000 distinct CDR3 sequences, 7% seen once. Time point: sample taken at primary tumor resection. This sample comprised PBMCs, obtained at surgery. The origin of the receptors is a male donor with early-stage non-small cell lung cancer.

A few counts support this clonotype. This chain connects TRBV11-2 to TRBJ2-5; D is perhaps TRBD1 (5 bases). Trimming left V 5 bases short and J 4 bases short, with 8 bases between. Germline V CDR1 and CDR2: SGHAT, FQNNGV. CDR3 length: 12 residues. The CDR3 bases are TGTGCCAGCAGCAGGGGAAGAGAGACCCAGTACTTC. Its translation: CASSRGRETQYF.

This clonotype was seen only a few times. The chain carries TRBV6-2 or TRBV6-3 and TRBJ2-5, with TRBD2 identical over 9 bases. Germline CDR1 MNHEY, CDR2 SVGEGT. The CDR3 spans 16 residues. V was clipped by 6 bases and J by 1 base; unmatched bases: 9. The CDR3 protein is CASSLGLATFQETQYF. The DNA for the CDR3 is TGTGCCAGCAGCTTAGGACTAGCGACATTCCAAGAGACCCAGTACTTC.

By share, this clonotype ranks as medium-sized. The chain combines TRBV5-1 with TRBJ2-1; D unresolved. Germline loops: CDR1 SGHRS, CDR2 YFSETQ. V lost 0 bases to trimming and J lost 6 bases, with 7 bases between them. CDR3 length: 13 amino acids. CDR3 protein: CASSLARANEQFF. CDR3 DNA: TGCGCCAGCAGCTTGGCACGCGCCAATGAGCAGTTCTTC.

This clonotype was seen many times. V and J are TRBV5-4 and TRBJ2-4; D might be TRBD2 (5 bases). Trimming took off 4 bases at V and 6 bases at J, with 17 bases between the two ends. This CDR3 spans 15 amino acids. From germline, CDR1 is SGHNT and CDR2 YYREEE (reference sequence). DNA of the CDR3: TGTGCCAGCAGCCCAACACGCGCGGCGGGAAACATTCAGTACTTC. Protein sequence: CASSPTRAAGNIQYF.

There are many counts of this clonotype. This chain joins TRBV20-1 and TRBJ1-1, with a possible D match to TRBD1 (5 bases). The CDR3 contains 15 residues. The ends were cut back, 5 bases at V and 1 base at J, with 17 bases in the middle. Germline CDR1 and CDR2: DFQATT and SNEGSKA (reference sequence). CDR3 sequence (DNA): TGCAGTGCTGACCCCAGGACATCTACGAACACTGAAGCTTTCTTT. Protein: CSADPRTSTNTEAFF.

This clonotype was recorded a few times. This chain joins TRBV20-1 and TRBJ1-1; D call uncertain. The CDR3 runs to 12 residues. V gave up 6 bases and J gave up 1 base, with 9 bases separating them. The germline gives CDR1 DFQATT, CDR2 SNEGSKA (reference sequence). CDR3 nucleotides: TGCAGTGCACCAATTGCGAACACTGAAGCTTTCTTT. Translating it yields CSAPIANTEAFF.

This clonotype came up many times. The chain recombines TRBV2 with TRBJ1-1, with D unresolved. The germline gives CDR1 SNHLY, CDR2 FYNNEI. The CDR3 is 16 residues long. V lost 7 bases, J lost 2 bases, and 20 bases lay in between. CDR3 sequence reads: CASIKEHFQANTEAFF. The DNA of the CDR3 is TGTGCCAGCATAAAGGAGCATTTCCAGGCAAACACTGAAGCTTTCTTT.

This clonotype was counted only a few times. The V call is TRBV20-1, the J call TRBJ2-5, with 9 bases lining up with TRBD2. Germline-derived CDR1 and CDR2 are DFQATT and SNEGSKA (reference sequence). The ends lost 8 bases at V and 7 bases at J; junction bases unmatched: 17. The CDR3 is made up of 15 amino acids. As DNA, the CDR3 is TGCAGTACTCTAGCGGGAAGTGGGGTTGAGGGGACCCAGTACTTC. Its protein product is CSTLAGSGVEGTQYF.